A selection of T cell receptor beta chains follows, all from one sample in a study of blood T cell repertoires in COVID-19. Here immunoSEQ multiplex PCR was the method, and the copy in TCRdb shows in-frame clones only, minus some. The table includes under 300,000 clones, around 86% detected once. Material: peripheral blood. These receptors came from a woman aged 55-69 years with active or convalescent COVID-19. Each CDR3 is given with its conserved first and last residue. D genes are given only for firm matches. Part of the rows lack a size; the others show once, few, many or a class for expanded clones.

d_gene: -; abundance: -; v_gene: TRBV19; j_gene: TRBJ1-3; CDR3nt: TGTGCCAGTAGTGCCCAACAGGGCGCTGGAAACACCATATATTTT; CDR3aa: CASSAQQGAGNTIYF
d_gene: TRBD1; abundance: -; v_gene: TRBV7-9; j_gene: TRBJ1-5; CDR3nt: TGTGCCAGCGGCCCAAGACAGGGATTAAATAGCAATCAGCCCCAGCATTTT; CDR3aa: CASGPRQGLNSNQPQHF
d_gene: -; abundance: -; v_gene: TRBV9; j_gene: TRBJ1-3; CDR3nt: TGTGCCAGCAGCGTACCAGGAAACACCATATATTTT; CDR3aa: CASSVPGNTIYF
d_gene: -; abundance: -; v_gene: TRBV12-5; j_gene: TRBJ2-2; CDR3nt: TGTGCTAGTGGGGATCGGGGATCGAACACCGGGGAGCTGTTTTTT; CDR3aa: CASGDRGSNTGELFF
d_gene: TRBD1; abundance: -; v_gene: TRBV6-5; j_gene: TRBJ1-5; CDR3nt: TGTGCCAGCAGATCCCGGGACAGCGGCAATCAGCCCCAGCATTTT; CDR3aa: CASRSRDSGNQPQHF
d_gene: -; abundance: -; v_gene: TRBV7-9; j_gene: TRBJ2-1; CDR3nt: TGTGCCAGCAGCTTAAACCGGAATGAGCAGTTCTTC; CDR3aa: CASSLNRNEQFF
d_gene: -; abundance: once; v_gene: TRBV27; j_gene: TRBJ2-6; CDR3nt: TGTGCCAGCAGTTTATTACAGGGAGTTGGGGCCAACGTCCTGACTTTC; CDR3aa: CASSLLQGVGANVLTF
d_gene: -; abundance: -; v_gene: TRBV18; j_gene: TRBJ2-1; CDR3nt: TGTGCCAGCTCACCACCGGACTCCGGGAATGAGCAGTTCTTC; CDR3aa: CASSPPDSGNEQFF
d_gene: -; abundance: -; v_gene: TRBV5-4; j_gene: TRBJ1-6; CDR3nt: TGTGCCAGCAGCGTGAGTCTGTCCTATAATTCACCCCTCCACTTT; CDR3aa: CASSVSLSYNSPLHF
d_gene: TRBD1; abundance: once; v_gene: TRBV5-1; j_gene: TRBJ1-2; CDR3nt: TGCGCCAGCAGCTGGGGGGTTGACAGGGTCTATGGCTACACCTTC; CDR3aa: CASSWGVDRVYGYTF
d_gene: -; abundance: -; v_gene: TRBV4-3; j_gene: TRBJ2-5; CDR3nt: TGCGCCAGCAGCCAACACAGTTTCCAAGAGACCCAGTACTTC; CDR3aa: CASSQHSFQETQYF
d_gene: TRBD2; abundance: -; v_gene: TRBV5-4; j_gene: TRBJ2-7; CDR3nt: TGTGCCAGCAGCTTGGTGGCTAGCGGGGGGGCCCCCTCCTACGAGCAGTACTTC; CDR3aa: CASSLVASGGAPSYEQYF
d_gene: TRBD1; abundance: once; v_gene: TRBV6-5; j_gene: TRBJ1-1; CDR3nt: TGTGCCAGCAGACCCCAGGGGGCTCGGGGCACTGAAGCTTTCTTT; CDR3aa: CASRPQGARGTEAFF
d_gene: TRBD2; abundance: few; v_gene: TRBV7-6; j_gene: TRBJ2-3; CDR3nt: TGTGCCAGCAGCGCCGACAGCGGACTAGCGGGGCCCCGCACAGATACGCAGTATTTT; CDR3aa: CASSADSGLAGPRTDTQYF
d_gene: TRBD1; abundance: few; v_gene: TRBV4-1; j_gene: TRBJ1-1; CDR3nt: TGCGCCAGCAGCCAGGGACAGGGGGGGAACACTGAAGCTTTCTTT; CDR3aa: CASSQGQGGNTEAFF
d_gene: -; abundance: -; v_gene: TRBV13; j_gene: TRBJ2-7; CDR3nt: TGTGCCAGCAGCCCCCCTGGGGCTCTGGGGGGTTCCTACGAGCAGTACTTC; CDR3aa: CASSPPGALGGSYEQYF
d_gene: TRBD1; abundance: -; v_gene: TRBV6-5; j_gene: TRBJ1-4; CDR3nt: TGTGCCAGCAGTCGGACAGGGGCTAATGAAAAACTGTTTTTT; CDR3aa: CASSRTGANEKLFF
d_gene: TRBD1; abundance: -; v_gene: TRBV3-1/TRBV3-2; j_gene: TRBJ2-5; CDR3nt: TGTGCCAGCAGCACCCCCGGGACAGGGGCCAAGACCCAGTACTTC; CDR3aa: CASSTPGTGAKTQYF
d_gene: -; abundance: -; v_gene: TRBV5-1; j_gene: TRBJ2-1; CDR3nt: TGCGCCAGCTCAAACGTAGGGGGGGAGGCCAATGAGCAGTTCTTC; CDR3aa: CASSNVGGEANEQFF
d_gene: TRBD1; abundance: -; v_gene: TRBV6-5; j_gene: TRBJ2-7; CDR3nt: TGTGCCTGCAAAACCAGGGACAGCGCCTACGAGCAGTACTTC; CDR3aa: CACKTRDSAYEQYF
d_gene: TRBD1; abundance: -; v_gene: TRBV5-1; j_gene: TRBJ1-1; CDR3nt: TGCGCCAGCAGGGGACAGGGGTACACTGAAGCTTTCTTT; CDR3aa: CASRGQGYTEAFF
d_gene: -; abundance: -; v_gene: TRBV5-1; j_gene: TRBJ1-3; CDR3nt: TGCGCCAGCAGCTTGGGACCCAGGTCCGGCTCTGGAAACACCATATATTTT; CDR3aa: CASSLGPRSGSGNTIYF
d_gene: -; abundance: -; v_gene: TRBV21-1; j_gene: TRBJ2-7; CDR3nt: TGTGCCAGCAGCTCACCAGGGTACGAGCAGTACTTC; CDR3aa: CASSSPGYEQYF
d_gene: TRBD1; abundance: -; v_gene: TRBV2; j_gene: TRBJ1-1; CDR3nt: TGTGCCAGCAGCGGACAGGGAGCACCGAACACTGAAGCTTTCTTT; CDR3aa: CASSGQGAPNTEAFF
d_gene: TRBD1; abundance: -; v_gene: TRBV6-1; j_gene: TRBJ1-6; CDR3nt: TGTGCCAGCAGTGAAGGTGCAGGGGGTAGTTCACCCCTCCACTTT; CDR3aa: CASSEGAGGSSPLHF
d_gene: -; abundance: -; v_gene: TRBV7-9; j_gene: TRBJ2-7; CDR3nt: TGTGCCAGCAGCTTAGGGGGGACTTACGAGCAGTACTTC; CDR3aa: CASSLGGTYEQYF
d_gene: -; abundance: -; v_gene: TRBV18; j_gene: TRBJ1-4; CDR3nt: TGTGCCAGCTCACCATCAACAGGGTCTAATGAAAAACTGTTTTTT; CDR3aa: CASSPSTGSNEKLFF
d_gene: -; abundance: -; v_gene: TRBV7-9; j_gene: TRBJ2-1; CDR3nt: TGTGCCAGCAGCTTACGCAGGGCCTCCGAGCAGTTCTTC; CDR3aa: CASSLRRASEQFF
d_gene: TRBD1; abundance: -; v_gene: TRBV5-1; j_gene: TRBJ2-5; CDR3nt: TGCGCCAGCAGCTTGGGACAGGGCAGCGAGACCCAGTACTTC; CDR3aa: CASSLGQGSETQYF
d_gene: -; abundance: -; v_gene: TRBV19; j_gene: TRBJ1-1; CDR3nt: TGTGCCAGTAGTACCTCCCTAATCACTGAAGCTTTCTTT; CDR3aa: CASSTSLITEAFF